The 26 T cell receptor beta chains below all came from one sample that was sequenced in a study of blood T cell repertoires in COVID-19. Repertoires were generated with immunoSEQ multiplex PCR, while TCRdb's copy carries only in-frame clones and drops some. The sample carries some 250,000 clones, about 86% recorded once. Sequencing input: peripheral blood. The receptor set was obtained from a woman of 80 years or more with acute or convalescent COVID-19.

The chain employs TRBV11-2 and TRBJ2-1; 7 bases align to TRBD2. After removal of 5 bases from V and 5 bases from J, the junction contained 9 bases not matched to a gene. This CDR3 region has 15 residues. The germline gives CDR1 SGHAT, CDR2 FQNNGV. The CDR3, as DNA: TGTGCCAGCAGCCAAGTGACTAGCAGCCACAATGAGCAGTTCTTC. Protein product: CASSQVTSSHNEQFF.

The chain couples TRBV19 to TRBJ2-2, with 10 bases fitting TRBD2. This CDR3 has 15 residues. Germline CDR1 reads LNHDA; CDR2 reads SQIVND (reference sequence). V gave up 7 bases and J gave up 3 bases; unmatched junction bases: 5. The CDR3 DNA reads as TGTGCCAGTACTAGCGGGGGTACAGACACCGGGGAGCTGTTTTTT. This translates into CASTSGGTDTGELFF.

The chain employs TRBV18 and TRBJ1-6; maybe TRBD1 (5 bases). Trimming left V 3 bases short and J 7 bases short, with 16 bases between. The germline gives CDR1 KGHSH, CDR2 LQKENI. The CDR3 loop spans 16 amino acids. The CDR3 DNA reads as TGTGCCAGCTCACCCCTTGGTGGCAGGGCAAATTCACCCCTCCACTTT. Translation gives CASSPLGGRANSPLHF.

The chain carries TRBV6-1 and TRBJ1-6, with D tentatively TRBD1 (6 bases). In germline, CDR1 is MNHNS, CDR2 SASEGT. V was shortened by 2 bases and J by 7 bases, with 18 bases between the two germline ends. This CDR3 contains 17 residues. CDR3 region: CASSERGTGSWNSPLHF. The CDR3 coding sequence is TGTGCCAGCAGTGAAAGGGGGACGGGGTCGTGGAATTCACCCCTCCACTTT.

CDR3 sequence (DNA): TGCGCCAGCAGCTCTCTCCTGGGGGGGGCCGATGGCTACACCTTC. Translating gives CASSSLLGGADGYTF. J is TRBJ1-2 and V is TRBV5-1, with TRBD1 as a possible D gene (6 bases). Germline V gene lookup returns CDR1 SGHRS and CDR2 YFSETQ. Trimming removed 3 bases at V and 6 bases at J, with 18 bases between. CDR3 length equals 15 residues.

J is TRBJ1-6 and V is TRBV10-1; D is unclear. The CDR3 has 14 residues. The V end was cut by 10 bases, the J end by 6 bases, with 16 bases between. Germline loops: CDR1 WNHNN, CDR2 SYGVQD (reference sequence). CDR3 sequence: CANGEGTGNSPLHF. CDR3 coding DNA: TGCGCCAACGGGGAGGGAACCGGTAATTCACCCCTCCACTTT.

J is TRBJ1-1 and V is TRBV14; D is undetermined. V lost 4 bases and J lost 0, with 12 bases in between. This CDR3 has 15 amino acids. Germline assignment: CDR1 SGHDN and CDR2 FVKESK. The CDR3 bases are TGTGCCAGCAGCCTCCTGGGCACCTTGAACACTGAAGCTTTCTTT. It encodes CASSLLGTLNTEAFF. The variable domain in full, with the rest retrieved from reference TRBV14 and TRBJ1-1, is EAGVTQFPSHSVIEKGQTVTLRCDPISGHDNLYWYRRVMGKEIKFLLHFVKESKQDESGMPNNRFLAERTGGTYSTLKVQPAELEDSGVYFCASSLLGTLNTEAFFGQGTRLTVV.

The chain recombines TRBV28 with TRBJ1-1; D unclear. The length of the CDR3 is 11 residues. The germline gives CDR1 MDHEN, CDR2 SYDVKM. Trimming took 6 bases from V and 4 from J, leaving 6 bases between them. CDR3 region: CASRHLTEAFF. CDR3 sequence (DNA): TGTGCCAGCAGACACCTCACTGAAGCTTTCTTT.

Here the CDR3 DNA reads TGTGCCAGCAGCTTGGTGGGGACAACGGTCCACGAGCAGTACTTC. This encodes CASSLVGTTVHEQYF. The chain links TRBV5-6 to TRBJ2-7, with D tentatively TRBD1 (6 bases). This CDR3 contains 15 residues. Germline CDR1 and CDR2: SGHDT and YYEEEE. V was trimmed by 0 bases and J by 5 bases, leaving 15 bases between them.

The chain couples TRBV7-8 to TRBJ1-2, with D unresolved. The ends were cut back, 5 bases at V and 1 base at J, with 8 bases in the middle. The CDR3 has 13 residues. Per germline, CDR1 SGHVS and CDR2 FQNEAQ. DNA of the CDR3: TGTGCCAGCAGCCACAGCATTAACTATGGCTACACCTTC. Its protein product is CASSHSINYGYTF.

The chain has TRBV14 and TRBJ1-2; TRBD1 is a possible D gene (6 bases). CDR1 SGHDN and CDR2 FVKESK come from the germline V gene. The length of the CDR3 is 16 residues. V lost 0 bases and J lost 7, with 18 bases in between. The DNA for the CDR3 is TGTGCCAGCAGCCAAGATATTGGGGGCCTGGGGACTGGCTACACCTTC. This encodes CASSQDIGGLGTGYTF.

The chain joins TRBV7-9 to TRBJ1-1; D is ambiguous. With 8 bases removed from V and 2 bases from J, the gap between germline ends came to 12 bases. The CDR3 totals 13 residues. Per the germline V gene, CDR1 is SEHNR and CDR2 is FQNEAQ (reference sequence). The CDR3 protein is CASGQDTNTEAFF. As DNA, the CDR3 is TGTGCCAGCGGCCAAGACACAAACACTGAAGCTTTCTTT.

The chain employs TRBV3-1 (or the pseudogene TRBV3-2) and TRBJ2-1, with TRBD1 identical over 9 bases. Per germline, CDR1 LGHDT and CDR2 YNNKEL (reference sequence). Germline trimming cut 2 bases from V and 3 bases from J; bases unmatched to any gene: 11. The length of the CDR3 is 18 residues. Written as DNA, the CDR3 is TGTGCCAGCAGCCAACGAATGGGTGGGACAGGGTACTACAATGAGCAGTTCTTC. Translated: CASSQRMGGTGYYNEQFF.

The genes are TRBV7-9 and TRBJ2-5; D might be TRBD2 (7 bases). CDR1 is SEHNR, CDR2 FQNEAQ, per germline (reference sequence). The germline V and J ends were trimmed by 2 bases and 5 bases, with 15 bases remaining between them. The length of the CDR3 is 15 residues. CDR3 residues: CASSLRGAVLETQYF. In DNA form, the CDR3 reads TGTGCCAGCAGCTTACGGGGGGCCGTGTTGGAGACCCAGTACTTC.

As regards this clone: Other DNA sequences in the same sample also yield this CDR3. This chain connects TRBV28 to TRBJ2-5, with D maybe TRBD2 (6 bases). Germline loops: CDR1 MDHEN, CDR2 SYDVKM. The length of the CDR3 is 13 residues. V lost 6 bases and J lost 4, with 12 bases in between. The CDR3: CASSPPGGETQYF. The CDR3 bases are TGTGCCAGCAGCCCGCCCGGGGGAGAGACCCAGTACTTC.

The chain carries TRBV28 and TRBJ2-1; 9 nucleotides align to TRBD2. The germline CDR1 and CDR2 sequences are MDHEN and SYDVKM. The CDR3 is 18 amino acids. The V and J ends lost 3 bases and 1 base, in that order; junction bases with no gene match: 10. The CDR3 bases are TGTGCCAGCAGTTTCCCCCCAGCGGGGGGACTTTCCTACAATGAGCAGTTCTTC. Translated: CASSFPPAGGLSYNEQFF.

The genes are TRBV4-1 and TRBJ1-5; 9 nucleotides agree with TRBD1. CDR3 length: 16 amino acids. Losses at the gene ends were 2 bases for V and 6 bases for J; bases not matched to a gene: 8. Germline-derived CDR1 and CDR2 are MGHRA and YSYEKL. The CDR3 reads CASSQPDRGKGQPQHF. The CDR3 nucleotides read TGCGCCAGCAGCCAACCCGACAGGGGGAAAGGTCAGCCCCAGCATTTT.

This chain connects TRBV5-6 to TRBJ1-1; D unclear. Germline loops: CDR1 SGHDT, CDR2 YYEEEE. There are 13 residues in the CDR3. The V and J ends lost 1 base and 7 bases respectively, with 11 bases between them. The CDR3 loop is CASSLISGFEAFF. The CDR3 coding sequence is TGTGCCAGCAGCTTGATATCGGGATTTGAAGCTTTCTTT.

The V gene is TRBV12-3 or TRBV12-4, the J gene TRBJ1-2; D not resolved. The CDR3 has 13 residues. V lost 7 bases and J 1 base, leaving 10 bases between the germline ends. This CDR3 reads CASTLNRNYGYTF. The CDR3 region has the DNA TGTGCCAGCACCCTTAATCGTAACTATGGCTACACCTTC.

This clone came up once. The V call is TRBV6-5, the J call TRBJ1-1; 9 positions agree with TRBD1. The CDR3 covers 15 residues. J was trimmed by 5 bases and V by 7 bases; bases with no gene match: 11. Germline CDR1 reads MNHEY; CDR2 reads SVGAGI. The CDR3 region has the DNA TGTGCCAGCACCCCCACCGGGACAGGGAGGACTGAAGCTTTCTTT. Amino acid sequence: CASTPTGTGRTEAFF.

In this sample, this clone turned up once. This chain connects TRBV19 to TRBJ1-6; 8 bases agree with TRBD1. V gave up 4 bases and J gave up 9 bases; unmatched junction bases: 17. CDR3 length: 18 amino acids. Germline CDR1 and CDR2: LNHDA and SQIVND (reference sequence). CDR3 residues: CASSTRTGMGTSGSPLHF. The CDR3 nucleotides are TGTGCCAGTAGTACCCGGACAGGGATGGGAACATCAGGTTCACCCCTCCACTTT.

This chain uses TRBV7-3 with TRBJ2-1; D is perhaps TRBD2 (6 bases). The CDR3 totals 11 residues. Germline V gene data show CDR1 as SGHTA and CDR2 as FQGTGA. Trimming took 5 bases from V and 9 from J, leaving 8 bases between them. Here the CDR3 reads CASSGGGEQFF. The CDR3, as DNA: TGTGCCAGCAGCGGGGGAGGTGAGCAGTTCTTC.

The chain is built from TRBV12-3 or TRBV12-4 and TRBJ1-2; a possible D gene is TRBD1 (5 bases). The CDR3 is made up of 13 amino acids. V was clipped by 6 bases and J by 6 bases, with 14 bases between them. CDR3 loop: CASRVQGYDGYTF. For the CDR3, the DNA is TGTGCCAGCAGGGTCCAGGGTTATGATGGCTACACCTTC.

The rearrangement joins TRBV30 to TRBJ1-2; D is uncertain. The CDR3 consists of 12 residues. Germline V gene data show CDR1 as GTSNPN and CDR2 as SVGIG (reference sequence). The V gene lost 4 bases and the J gene lost 2 bases, with 8 bases spanning the gap. DNA of the CDR3: TGTGCCTGGAAGAAGCAAAACTATGGCTACACCTTC. Its translation is CAWKKQNYGYTF.

The chain has TRBV18 and TRBJ2-3, with 7 bases that match TRBD2. CDR1 KGHSH and CDR2 LQKENI come from the germline V gene. The CDR3 sequence is 14 residues long. The V and J ends lost 3 bases and 6 bases, in that order; junction bases with no gene match: 6. CDR3 sequence: CASSPGLPPDTQYF. Here the CDR3 DNA reads TGTGCCAGCTCACCGGGACTACCTCCCGATACGCAGTATTTT.

This CDR3 reads CASSQGASGANVLTF. The CDR3 DNA is TGTGCCAGCTCACAGGGAGCCTCTGGGGCCAACGTCCTGACTTTC. This chain uses TRBV18 with TRBJ2-6; a weak D match, TRBD2 (5 bases). V was cut by 4 bases and J by 0 bases, with 7 bases left in between. Germline V gene data show CDR1 as KGHSH and CDR2 as LQKENI. The CDR3 has 15 residues.